The clone carrying this T cell receptor (beta chain) was seen repeatedly, ten times or more. Its antigen is not known. This record comes from a study of regulatory T cells in long-lasting Graves disease. Study results and caveats: Persistent disease samples used TRBV28, TRBJ1-2 and TRBJ2-5 preferentially.

Time point meaning: newly diagnosed GD, antithyroid drugs for less than 3 months. The authors made the TCR library using RNA they extracted from PBMCs. Arm-PCR of CDR3 regions and iRepertoire HTBI primers were the basis on which TCR beta libraries were built. MiXCR was run by TCRdb on the multiplex PCR reads, yielding one entry per CDR3 protein. The sample lists 250,000 to 300,000 distinct CDR3 sequences, roughly 18% seen once, with around 15% in the top ten. The ends were cut back, 8 bases at V and 7 bases at J, with 17 bases in the middle. The CDR3 is made up of 13 amino acids. These data were also filed under a second study, of T cells in Graves' hyperthyroidism and ophthalmopathy. That study reports: Most thyroid clonotypes expanded above 0.001 were also detected in blood. A 13 V-J signature model discriminated ophthalmopathy versus stable hyperthyroidism.

The receptor's source is a woman under 40 with Graves disease. Sequenced here: peripheral blood mononuclear cells (PBMCs), sampled at new diagnosis, from a patient treated with antithyroid drugs. The rearrangement links TRBV12-3 or TRBV12-4 to TRBJ1-2; D perhaps matches TRBD1 (6 bases). In nucleotides, the CDR3 is TGTGCCAGCGGACTCCGGGACATTCCTGGCTACACCTTC. This translates into CASGLRDIPGYTF.